What follows are 20 T cell receptor beta chains derived from one specimen sequenced in a study of blood T cell repertoires in COVID-19 (dated by TCRdb to 2018 to 2021). Libraries were built with the immunoSEQ multiplex PCR assay. Entries here come from immuneACCESS through TCRdb and include only in-frame sequences with V and J called. Some clones fail to appear in such tables; in the studies checked, an unresolved V gene covers under half of the shortfall, and the cause of the remainder is unknown. This sample holds 240,000 or so clones; 75% to 85% were observed only once. Jointly, the top ten make up roughly 12% of the sample. Sequencing was carried out using peripheral blood. The receptors shown here come from a woman aged 55-70 years with active or convalescent COVID-19.

The V and J genes are TRBV12-3 or TRBV12-4 and TRBJ1-2; no firm D call. The germline V and J ends were trimmed by 5 bases and 12 bases, with 19 bases remaining between them. CDR3 length equals 13 residues. CDR3 residues: CASSRSMVFPDTF. The CDR3 region has the DNA TGTGCCAGCAGTCGAAGCATGGTATTTCCTGACACCTTC.

The chain uses TRBV5-5 and TRBJ1-4, with D tentatively TRBD1 (5 bases). Germline assignment: CDR1 SGHKS and CDR2 YYEKEE (reference sequence). V dropped 2 bases and J dropped 10 bases, with 18 bases sitting between them. The CDR3 is made up of 15 amino acids. CDR3 nucleotide sequence: TGTGCCAGCAGCTTTCAGGGTCAGCTTTCAGGAAAACTGTTTTTT. Amino acid sequence: CASSFQGQLSGKLFF.

V is TRBV2 and J is TRBJ1-5; D may be TRBD1 (5 bases). The CDR3 consists of 13 residues. Per the germline V gene, CDR1 is SNHLY and CDR2 is FYNNEI. Trimming took 8 bases from V and 4 from J, leaving 12 bases between them. The DNA for the CDR3 is TGTGCCAGCGGGGCATTCAAGAATCAGCCCCAGCATTTT. Protein: CASGAFKNQPQHF.

This sequence joins TRBV9 and TRBJ2-3; the match to TRBD2 covers 14 bases. Germline trimming cut 4 bases from V and 4 bases from J; bases unmatched to any gene: 5. This CDR3 region has 16 residues. In germline, CDR1 is SGDLS, CDR2 YYNGEE. CDR3 nucleotides: TGTGCCAGCAGCTTCAGACTAGCGGGGGGGCCAGATACGCAGTATTTT. This codes for CASSFRLAGGPDTQYF.

The chain joins TRBV6-5 to TRBJ1-2, with 7 bases aligning to TRBD1. This CDR3 comprises 16 residues. CDR1 and CDR2 (germline): MNHEY, SVGAGI. Trimming at V came to 0 bases and at J to 3 bases, leaving 7 bases not matched to a gene. The CDR3 nucleotides are TGTGCCAGCAGTTACTCGAACGAGGGGGCAGACTATGGCTACACCTTC. Protein product: CASSYSNEGADYGYTF.

The chain is built from TRBV18 and TRBJ1-3, with 7 bases identical to TRBD1. Germline V CDR1 and CDR2: KGHSH, LQKENI. The ends lost 4 bases at V and 0 bases at J; junction bases unmatched: 9. The CDR3 is 17 amino acids. CDR3 amino acids: CASSLETGITSGNTIYF. The DNA of the CDR3 is TGTGCCAGCTCACTTGAGACAGGGATCACCTCTGGAAACACCATATATTTT.

The chain has TRBV2 and TRBJ2-2; D is ambiguous. CDR3 length: 14 residues. Trimming cost V 7 bases and J 3 bases, with 12 bases left between them. The germline CDR1 and CDR2 sequences are SNHLY and FYNNEI. CDR3 in DNA: TGTGCCAGCAAAGAGTTAGCCGACACCGGGGAGCTGTTTTTT. Its translation is CASKELADTGELFF.

This clone was seen more than once but under ten times. This sequence joins TRBV5-1 and TRBJ1-2, with 8 bases that match TRBD1. The CDR3 is 15 residues long. V gave up 3 bases and J gave up 0 bases; unmatched junction bases: 4. The germline V gene encodes CDR1 SGHRS and CDR2 YFSETQ. This CDR3 reads CASSWGDRSNYGYTF. The CDR3 bases are TGCGCCAGCAGCTGGGGGGACAGGTCTAACTATGGCTACACCTTC. Filled out from reference TRBV5-1 and TRBJ1-2, the complete variable domain reads KAGVTQTPRYLIKTRGQQVTLSCSPISGHRSVSWYQQTPGQGLQFLFEYFSETQRNKGNFPGRFSGRQFSNSRSEMNVSTLELGDSALYLCASSWGDRSNYGYTFGSGTRLTVV.

The chain is built from TRBV4-2 and TRBJ1-1; 7 positions agree with TRBD1. Losses at the gene ends were 3 bases for V and 4 bases for J; bases not matched to a gene: 5. The CDR3 has 14 amino acids. Per germline, CDR1 LGHNA and CDR2 YNFKEQ. The DNA for the CDR3 is TGTGCCAGCAGCCATAAACAGGGGAGCACTGAAGCTTTCTTT. Translation gives CASSHKQGSTEAFF.

This clone is categorized as medium-sized. The chain links TRBV2 to TRBJ2-1, with 8 bases that match TRBD1. Germline V CDR1 and CDR2: SNHLY, FYNNEI. This CDR3 spans 14 amino acids. V trimming: 6 bases; J trimming: 1 base; junction bases outside the gene matches: 2. CDR3 sequence reads: CASRRDRSYNEQFF. In DNA, the CDR3 is TGTGCCAGCAGACGGGACAGGTCCTACAATGAGCAGTTCTTC.

V is TRBV11-1 and J is TRBJ2-1, with 9 bases matching TRBD2. The CDR3 runs 16 residues. After removal of 1 base from V and 10 bases from J, the junction contained 11 bases not matched to a gene. The V gene's germline CDR1 is SGHAT and CDR2 FQDESV (reference sequence). CDR3 loop: CASSLVSSGVSGEQFF. DNA of the CDR3: TGTGCCAGCAGCTTAGTGTCTAGCGGGGTTTCGGGAGAGCAGTTCTTC.

V is TRBV5-6 and J is TRBJ2-1; a weak D match, TRBD2 (7 bases). The ends were cut back, 4 bases at V and 8 bases at J, with 16 bases in the middle. Germline CDR1 reads SGHDT; CDR2 reads YYEEEE. The CDR3 totals 14 residues. The chain's CDR3 is CASSVNRGRDEQFF. CDR3 in DNA: TGTGCCAGCAGCGTTAATAGGGGGAGGGATGAGCAGTTCTTC.

The chain joins TRBV5-1 to TRBJ1-3, with 9 bases aligning to TRBD1. Losses at the gene ends were 4 bases for V and 4 bases for J; bases not matched to a gene: 6. The germline gives CDR1 SGHRS, CDR2 YFSETQ. The length of the CDR3 is 15 residues. CDR3 in amino acids: CASSTTGGPGNTIYF. The CDR3 DNA reads as TGCGCCAGCAGCACGACAGGGGGACCCGGAAACACCATATATTTT.

The chain employs TRBV28 and TRBJ1-5; D is possibly TRBD1 (6 bases). Germline V lookup: CDR1 MDHEN, CDR2 SYDVKM. The CDR3 has 13 amino acids. The V and J ends lost 8 bases and 4 bases respectively, with 12 bases between them. DNA for the CDR3: TGTGCCAGCCAAGGGGGTAGAAATCAGCCCCAGCATTTT. Translation gives CASQGGRNQPQHF. Based on the CDR3 plus reference TRBV28 and TRBJ1-5, the full variable domain is DVKVTQSSRYLVKRTGEKVFLECVQDMDHENMFWYRQDPGLGLRLIYFSYDVKMKEKGDIPEGYSVSREKKERFSLILESASTNQTSMYLCASQGGRNQPQHFGDGTRLSIL.

V is TRBV15 and J is TRBJ2-1; 7 nucleotides line up with TRBD1. V shed 4 bases, J shed 0 bases, and the junction held 6 bases outside the gene matches. The germline CDR1 and CDR2 sequences are LNHNV and YYDKDF (reference sequence). This CDR3 region has 16 residues. The CDR3 loop reads CATSNWDSLSYNEQFF. For the CDR3, the DNA is TGTGCCACCAGCAACTGGGACAGCCTCTCCTACAATGAGCAGTTCTTC. Drawing the rest from reference TRBV15 and TRBJ2-1, the complete variable domain is DAMVIQNPRYQVTQFGKPVTLSCSQTLNHNVMYWYQQKSSQAPKLLFHYYDKDFNNEADTPDNFQSRRPNTSFCFLDIRSPGLGDTAMYLCATSNWDSLSYNEQFFGPGTRLTVL.

The rearrangement links TRBV11-2 to TRBJ1-4; D is unclear. There are 14 residues in the CDR3. The V end was cut by 4 bases, the J end by 7 bases, with 13 bases between. CDR1 is SGHAT and CDR2 is FQNNGV in the germline V gene. The CDR3 coding sequence is TGTGCCAGCAGCTCGACACGCTTTGGTGAAAAACTGTTTTTT. Translated: CASSSTRFGEKLFF.

CDR3 nucleotide sequence: TGTGCCAGCAGCCGCTCGGACAGGGGCTATAATTCACCCCTCCACTTT. It is translated as CASSRSDRGYNSPLHF. The chain joins TRBV3-1 (or the pseudogene TRBV3-2) to TRBJ1-6; 9 nucleotides match TRBD1. After removal of 4 bases from V and 3 bases from J, the junction contained 4 bases not matched to a gene. This CDR3 is 16 amino acids long. Germline loops: CDR1 LGHDT, CDR2 YNNKEL (reference sequence).

The chain links TRBV5-1 to TRBJ2-1; D might be TRBD2 (5 bases). CDR3 length: 14 residues. From germline, CDR1 is SGHRS and CDR2 YFSETQ. The V and J ends lost 5 bases and 0 bases respectively, with 9 bases between them. The CDR3, as DNA: TGCGCCAGCAGTCGGGGTAACTCCTACAATGAGCAGTTCTTC. Protein: CASSRGNSYNEQFF.

The chain carries TRBV5-1 and TRBJ1-2; possible D gene TRBD1, 5 bases. Trimming took 9 bases from V and 0 from J, leaving 15 bases between them. The CDR3 runs 14 residues. The germline CDR1 and CDR2 sequences are SGHRS and YFSETQ. CDR3 region: CATHTGDANYGYTF. The CDR3 DNA reads TGCGCCACCCATACGGGGGACGCTAACTATGGCTACACCTTC.

The chain couples TRBV2 to TRBJ2-2; TRBD1 matches 9 bases. Germline-derived CDR1 and CDR2 are SNHLY and FYNNEI. The CDR3 contains 15 residues. V lost 5 bases, J lost 3 bases, and 4 bases stayed unmatched. The CDR3 DNA follows: TGTGCCAGCAGTATACAGGGGGCTGACACCGGGGAGCTGTTTTTT. This gives the protein CASSIQGADTGELFF.